The 3 T cell receptor beta chains presented below share a single source sample, sequenced in a study of OX40 agonist ivuxolimab in advanced cancers. The protocol was immunoSEQ multiplex PCR, while the TCRdb copy is restricted to in-frame clones and leaves out a portion. The sample contains under 100,000 clones, around 92% of which appear only once. The sequencing used CD4+ or CD8+ T cells sorted from blood, collected in a trial of the OX40 agonist ivuxolimab. These receptors all come from an adult with an advanced solid tumor such as melanoma, head and neck, liver or kidney cancer.

The genes are TRBV30 and TRBJ1-1; D not resolved. The CDR3 extends over 12 amino acids. The germline V gene has CDR1 GTSNPN and CDR2 SVGIG (reference sequence). The V gene lost 4 bases and the J gene lost 7 bases, with 13 bases spanning the gap. CDR3 region: CAWNQDGFEAFF. CDR3 nucleotides: TGTGCCTGGAACCAGGACGGCTTTGAAGCTTTCTTT.

The chain is built from TRBV7-8 and TRBJ1-5; D call uncertain. V lost 0 bases and J 4 bases, leaving 25 bases between the germline ends. The CDR3 runs to 20 residues. CDR1 and CDR2 from the germline V gene are SGHVS and FQNEAQ. CDR3 DNA: TGTGCCAGCAGCTTAGCGGGCGAAGGCCTGTTGTCATCACAAAATCAGCCCCAGCATTTT. Protein product: CASSLAGEGLLSSQNQPQHF.

V and J are TRBV29-1 and TRBJ1-2; a weak D match, TRBD1 (5 bases). V lost 8 bases to trimming and J lost 1 base, with 14 bases between them. The CDR3 spans 13 residues. Germline CDR1 and CDR2: SQVTM and ANQGSEA. For the CDR3, the DNA is TGCAGCTCCTGGGGGGGAGTTAACTATGGCTACACCTTC. Translation gives CSSWGGVNYGYTF. Filled out from reference TRBV29-1 and TRBJ1-2, the complete variable domain reads SAVISQKPSRDICQRGTSLTIQCQVDSQVTMMFWYRQQPGQSLTLIATANQGSEATYESGFVIDKFPISRPNLTFSTLTVSNMSPEDSSIYLCSSWGGVNYGYTFGSGTRLTVV.